One and the same sample provided the 10 T cell receptor beta chains below, sequenced in a study of T cells in localized non-small cell lung cancer. The assay was immunoSEQ multiplex PCR, and TCRdb's table has in-frame clones only and misses some. The sample consists of tens of thousands of clones, around nine tenths of them appearing once. The input for sequencing was peripheral blood, taken before any cancer treatment. These receptors were collected from a man between 18 and 55 years old with stage I lung adenocarcinoma.

This clone was recorded only once. J is TRBJ1-4 and V is TRBV30; D is unresolved. V lost 6 bases and J lost 7, with 12 bases in between. Germline assignment: CDR1 GTSNPN and CDR2 SVGIG (reference sequence). This CDR3 has 12 residues. The DNA for the CDR3 is TGTGCCTGTGAACTGGGGTCTGAAAAACTGTTTTTT. Its protein is CACELGSEKLFF.

This clone occurred once. The chain employs TRBV28 and TRBJ1-1, with 8 bases that match TRBD1. The germline V gene encodes CDR1 MDHEN and CDR2 SYDVKM. J lost 4 bases, V lost 5 bases, and 9 bases had no gene match. The CDR3 has 15 residues. The chain's CDR3 is CASSPPQGAVTEAFF. The CDR3 DNA reads as TGTGCCAGCAGTCCCCCCCAGGGGGCAGTCACTGAAGCTTTCTTT.

The rearrangement links TRBV4-2 to TRBJ1-2, with D hard to call. Trimming shortened V by 0 bases and J by 6 bases, and 11 bases separated the two germline ends. This CDR3 has 14 residues. Germline values: CDR1 LGHNA, CDR2 YNFKEQ. The CDR3 coding sequence is TGTGCCAGCAGCCAAGAAATGGGTCCGAATGGCTACACCTTC. This encodes CASSQEMGPNGYTF.

About this clone itself: Other nucleotide sequences from this sample produce the same CDR3. V is TRBV7-2 and J is TRBJ2-3, with TRBD2 matching over 11 bases. Germline values: CDR1 SGHTA, CDR2 FQGNSA. The V and J ends lost 0 bases and 4 bases, in that order; junction bases with no gene match: 0. The CDR3 has 15 amino acids. CDR3: CASSLASGGADTQYF. Written as DNA, the CDR3 is TGTGCCAGCAGCTTAGCTAGCGGGGGGGCAGATACGCAGTATTTT. Looking up the rest from reference TRBV7-2 and TRBJ2-3 gives the full variable domain: GAGVSQSPSNKVTEKGKDVELRCDPISGHTALYWYRQSLGQGLEFLIYFQGNSAPDKSGLPSDRFSAERTGGSVSTLTIQRTQQEDSAVYLCASSLASGGADTQYFGPGTRLTVL.

The rearrangement uses TRBV6-5 and TRBJ2-7, with TRBD1 matching 10 bases. CDR3 length: 15 residues. The germline CDR1 and CDR2 sequences are MNHEY and SVGAGI. V was clipped by 4 bases and J by 5 bases; unmatched bases: 8. Here the CDR3 DNA reads TGTGCCAGCAGTTCTCTCTCGGGACAGGGGCACGAGCAGTACTTC. Protein: CASSSLSGQGHEQYF.

The chain carries TRBV19 and TRBJ1-1; the D is unclear. The germline gives CDR1 LNHDA, CDR2 SQIVND (reference sequence). Trimming stripped 11 bases from V and 0 bases from J, with 10 bases between. The CDR3 extends over 12 amino acids. The CDR3 DNA sequence: TGTGCCTCGGGCCTTATGAACACTGAAGCTTTCTTT. This gives the protein CASGLMNTEAFF. The whole variable domain, filled in from reference TRBV19 and TRBJ1-1, reads DGGITQSPKYLFRKEGQNVTLSCEQNLNHDAMYWYRQDPGQGLRLIYYSQIVNDFQKGDIAEGYSVSREKKESFPLTVTSAQKNPTAFYLCASGLMNTEAFFGQGTRLTVV.

The CDR3 bases are TGTGCCAGCAGTTTACCTGGACAGGGAGGAAACACCATATATTTT. This gives the protein CASSLPGQGGNTIYF. This chain links TRBV28 with TRBJ1-3; 8 positions agree with TRBD1. CDR1 and CDR2 (germline): MDHEN, SYDVKM. This CDR3 is built from 15 residues. The J segment lost 4 bases and the V segment lost 2 bases, leaving 4 bases of the junction unmatched.

This chain links TRBV9 with TRBJ2-2; perhaps TRBD2 as D (5 bases). The CDR3 spans 16 residues. The V end was cut by 0 bases, the J end by 0 bases, with 9 bases between. Germline values: CDR1 SGDLS, CDR2 YYNGEE. CDR3 bases: TGTGCCAGCAGCGTAGAGGGAGCGTCGAACACCGGGGAGCTGTTTTTT. Translated, it gives CASSVEGASNTGELFF.

In nucleotides, the CDR3 is TGTGCCAGTAGTATAGAGGCAGCGGGGGGTACAGATACGCAGTATTTT. It yields the protein CASSIEAAGGTDTQYF. The genes are TRBV19 and TRBJ2-3; TRBD2 matches at 9 bases. Germline V gene lookup returns CDR1 LNHDA and CDR2 SQIVND (reference sequence). CDR3 length: 16 amino acids. The V and J ends lost 0 bases and 3 bases, in that order; junction bases with no gene match: 4.

The chain carries TRBV19 and TRBJ1-6; no reliable D call. CDR3 length: 12 residues. The V gene lost 5 bases and the J gene lost 9 bases, with 8 bases spanning the gap. The germline gives CDR1 LNHDA, CDR2 SQIVND (reference sequence). CDR3 in DNA: TGTGCCAGTAGTGACCCCCTTTCACCCCTCCACTTT. This encodes CASSDPLSPLHF.